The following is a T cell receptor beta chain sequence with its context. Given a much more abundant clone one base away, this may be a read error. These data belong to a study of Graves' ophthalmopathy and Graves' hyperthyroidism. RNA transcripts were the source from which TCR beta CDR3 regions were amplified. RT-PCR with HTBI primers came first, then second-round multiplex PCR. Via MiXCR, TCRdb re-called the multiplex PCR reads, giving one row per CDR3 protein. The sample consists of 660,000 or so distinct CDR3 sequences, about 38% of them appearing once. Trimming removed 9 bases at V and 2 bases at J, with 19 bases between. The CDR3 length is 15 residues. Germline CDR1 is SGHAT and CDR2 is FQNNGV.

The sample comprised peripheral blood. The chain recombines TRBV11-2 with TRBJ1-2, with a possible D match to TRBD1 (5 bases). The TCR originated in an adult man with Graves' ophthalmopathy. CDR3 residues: CASSMLPGANYGYTF. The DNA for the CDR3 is TGTGCCAGTAGTATGTTGCCCGGGGCAAACTATGGCTACACCTTC.